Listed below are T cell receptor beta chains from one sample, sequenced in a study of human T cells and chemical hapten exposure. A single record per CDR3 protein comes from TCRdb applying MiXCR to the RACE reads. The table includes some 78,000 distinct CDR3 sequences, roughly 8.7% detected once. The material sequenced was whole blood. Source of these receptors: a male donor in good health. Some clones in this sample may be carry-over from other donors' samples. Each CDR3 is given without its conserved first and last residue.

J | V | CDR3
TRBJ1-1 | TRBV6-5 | ASNPQGARTEAF
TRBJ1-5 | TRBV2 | ASSDRSSSNQPQH
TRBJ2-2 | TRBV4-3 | ASSQTSGGNTGELF
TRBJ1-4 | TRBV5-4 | ASSLAPPEKLF
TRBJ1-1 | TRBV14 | ASSQVKGVYTEAF
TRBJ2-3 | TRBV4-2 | ASSQEQDPLADTQY
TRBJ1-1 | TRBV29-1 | SGDSHLMNTEAF
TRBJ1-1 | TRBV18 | ASSSTLNTEAF
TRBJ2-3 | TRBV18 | ASSPGPIPSVGDTQY
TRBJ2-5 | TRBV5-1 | ASSLEGAETQY
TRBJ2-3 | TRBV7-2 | ASSLVSGLGVDTQY
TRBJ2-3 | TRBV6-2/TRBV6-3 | ASSRGASTDTQY
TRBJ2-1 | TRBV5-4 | ASSPGLADNEQF
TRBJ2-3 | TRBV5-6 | ASSKGRAVDTQY
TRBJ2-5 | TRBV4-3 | ASSQDKAGDETQY
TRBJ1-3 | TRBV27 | ASTLRGSNTIY
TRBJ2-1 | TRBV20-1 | SASLAGHNEQF